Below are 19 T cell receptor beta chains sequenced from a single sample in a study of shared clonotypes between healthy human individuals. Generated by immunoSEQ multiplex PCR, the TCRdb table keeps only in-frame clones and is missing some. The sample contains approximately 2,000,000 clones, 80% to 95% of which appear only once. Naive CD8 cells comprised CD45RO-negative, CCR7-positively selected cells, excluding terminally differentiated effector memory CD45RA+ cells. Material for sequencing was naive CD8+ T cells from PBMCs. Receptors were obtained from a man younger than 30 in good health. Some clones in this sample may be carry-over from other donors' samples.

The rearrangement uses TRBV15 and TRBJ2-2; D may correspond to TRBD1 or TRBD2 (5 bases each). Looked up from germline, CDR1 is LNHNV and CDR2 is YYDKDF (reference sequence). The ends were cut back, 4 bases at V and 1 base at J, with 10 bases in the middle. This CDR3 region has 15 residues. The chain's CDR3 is CATSIWDQNTGELFF. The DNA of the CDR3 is TGTGCCACCAGCATCTGGGACCAGAACACCGGGGAGCTGTTTTTT. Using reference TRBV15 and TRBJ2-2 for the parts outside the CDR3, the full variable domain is DAMVIQNPRYQVTQFGKPVTLSCSQTLNHNVMYWYQQKSSQAPKLLFHYYDKDFNNEADTPDNFQSRRPNTSFCFLDIRSPGLGDTAMYLCATSIWDQNTGELFFGEGSRLTVL.

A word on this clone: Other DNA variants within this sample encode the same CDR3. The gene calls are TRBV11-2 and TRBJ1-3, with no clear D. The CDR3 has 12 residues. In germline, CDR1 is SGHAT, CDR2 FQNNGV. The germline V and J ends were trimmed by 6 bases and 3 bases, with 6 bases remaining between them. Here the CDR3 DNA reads TGTGCCAGCAGTTTGATTGGAAACACCATATATTTT. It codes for CASSLIGNTIYF.

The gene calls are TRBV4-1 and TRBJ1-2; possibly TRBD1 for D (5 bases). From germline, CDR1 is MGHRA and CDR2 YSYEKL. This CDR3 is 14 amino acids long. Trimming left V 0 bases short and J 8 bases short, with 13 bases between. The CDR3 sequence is CASSQDEGPIGYTF. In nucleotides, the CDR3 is TGCGCCAGCAGCCAAGATGAGGGACCGATCGGCTACACCTTC.

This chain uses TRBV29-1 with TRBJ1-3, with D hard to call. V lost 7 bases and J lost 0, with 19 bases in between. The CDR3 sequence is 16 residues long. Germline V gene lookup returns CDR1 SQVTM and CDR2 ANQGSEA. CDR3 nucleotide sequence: TGCAGCGCTTTTCCTAGACGGGCAGACTCTGGAAACACCATATATTTT. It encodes CSAFPRRADSGNTIYF.

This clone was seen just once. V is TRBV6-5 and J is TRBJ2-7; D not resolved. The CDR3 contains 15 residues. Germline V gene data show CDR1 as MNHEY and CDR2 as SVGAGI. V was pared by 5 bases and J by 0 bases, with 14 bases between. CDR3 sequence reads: CASSPPGVYSYEQYF. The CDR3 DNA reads TGTGCCAGCAGTCCCCCGGGCGTTTACTCCTACGAGCAGTACTTC.

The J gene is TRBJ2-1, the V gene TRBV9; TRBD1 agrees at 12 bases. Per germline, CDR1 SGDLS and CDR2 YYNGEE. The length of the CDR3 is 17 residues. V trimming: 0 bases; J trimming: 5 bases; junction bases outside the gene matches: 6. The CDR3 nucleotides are TGTGCCAGCAGCGTAGCCGGGACAGGGGGCTTTCACAATGAGCAGTTCTTC. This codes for CASSVAGTGGFHNEQFF.

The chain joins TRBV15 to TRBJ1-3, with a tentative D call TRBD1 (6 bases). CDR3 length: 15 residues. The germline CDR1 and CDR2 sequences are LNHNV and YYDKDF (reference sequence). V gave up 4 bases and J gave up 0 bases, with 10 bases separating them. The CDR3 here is CATSKPGHSGNTIYF. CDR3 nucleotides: TGTGCCACCAGCAAACCGGGACACTCTGGAAACACCATATATTTT.

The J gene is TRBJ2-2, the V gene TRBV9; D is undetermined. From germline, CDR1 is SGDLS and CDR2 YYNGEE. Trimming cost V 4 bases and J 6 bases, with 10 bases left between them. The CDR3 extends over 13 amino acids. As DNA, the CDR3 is TGTGCCAGCAGCACCTCGGCGGCCGGGGAGCTGTTTTTT. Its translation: CASSTSAAGELFF.

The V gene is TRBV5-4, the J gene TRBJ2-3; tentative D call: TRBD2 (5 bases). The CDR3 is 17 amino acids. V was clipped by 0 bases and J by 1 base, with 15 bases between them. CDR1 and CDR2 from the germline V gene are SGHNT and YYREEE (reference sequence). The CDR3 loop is CASSLAFGEAGTDTQYF. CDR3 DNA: TGTGCCAGCAGCTTGGCCTTTGGAGAAGCGGGCACAGATACGCAGTATTTT.

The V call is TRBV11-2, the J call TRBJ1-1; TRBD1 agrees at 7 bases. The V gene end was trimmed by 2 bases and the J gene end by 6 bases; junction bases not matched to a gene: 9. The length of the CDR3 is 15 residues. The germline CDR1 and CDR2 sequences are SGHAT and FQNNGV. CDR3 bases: TGTGCCAGCAGCTTATTCTCCCTGACAGGGTCTGAAGCTTTCTTT. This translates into CASSLFSLTGSEAFF.

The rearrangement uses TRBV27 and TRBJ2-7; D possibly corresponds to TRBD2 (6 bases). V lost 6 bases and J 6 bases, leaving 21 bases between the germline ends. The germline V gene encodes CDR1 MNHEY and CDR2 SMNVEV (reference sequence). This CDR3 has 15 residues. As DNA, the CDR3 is TGTGCCAGCAGCAAAAGGCGGGGCCCGGGGTTCGAGCAGTACTTC. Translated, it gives CASSKRRGPGFEQYF.

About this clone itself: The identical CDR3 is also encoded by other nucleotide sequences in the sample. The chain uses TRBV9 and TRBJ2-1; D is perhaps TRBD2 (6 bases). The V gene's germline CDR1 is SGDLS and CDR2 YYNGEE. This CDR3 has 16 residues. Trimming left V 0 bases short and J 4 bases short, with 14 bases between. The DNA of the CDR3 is TGTGCCAGCAGCGTAGAGGGGCGGGGCCTGTACAATGAGCAGTTCTTC. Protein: CASSVEGRGLYNEQFF.

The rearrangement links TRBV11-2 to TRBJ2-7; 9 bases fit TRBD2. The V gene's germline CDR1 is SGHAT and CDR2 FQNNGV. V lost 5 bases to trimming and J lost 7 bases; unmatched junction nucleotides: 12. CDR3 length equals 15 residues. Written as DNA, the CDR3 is TGTGCCAGCAGCCCCCGGGGTAGCGGGAGCCATGAGCAGTACTTC. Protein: CASSPRGSGSHEQYF.

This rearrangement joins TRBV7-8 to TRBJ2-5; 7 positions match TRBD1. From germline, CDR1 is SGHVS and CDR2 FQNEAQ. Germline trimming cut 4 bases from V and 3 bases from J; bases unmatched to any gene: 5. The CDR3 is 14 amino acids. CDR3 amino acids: CASSSEGQEETQYF. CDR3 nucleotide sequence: TGTGCCAGCAGCTCTGAAGGACAGGAAGAGACCCAGTACTTC. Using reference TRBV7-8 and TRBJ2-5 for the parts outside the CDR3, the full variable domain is GAGVSQSPRYKVAKRGQDVALRCDPISGHVSLFWYQQALGQGPEFLTYFQNEAQLDKSGLPSDRFFAERPEGSVSTLKIQRTQQEDSAVYLCASSSEGQEETQYFGPGTRLLVL.

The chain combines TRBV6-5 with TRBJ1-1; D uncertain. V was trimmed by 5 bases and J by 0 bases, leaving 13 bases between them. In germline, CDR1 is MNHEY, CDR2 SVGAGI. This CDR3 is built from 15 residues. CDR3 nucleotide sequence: TGTGCCAGCAGTCCAGTTCGTTCCATGAACACTGAAGCTTTCTTT. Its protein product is CASSPVRSMNTEAFF.

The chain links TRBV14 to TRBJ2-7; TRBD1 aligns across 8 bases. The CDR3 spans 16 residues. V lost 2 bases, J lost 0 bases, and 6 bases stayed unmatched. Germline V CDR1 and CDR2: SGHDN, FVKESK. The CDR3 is CASSQRKGQGSYEQYF. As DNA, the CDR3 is TGTGCCAGCAGCCAAAGGAAAGGACAGGGCTCCTACGAGCAGTACTTC.

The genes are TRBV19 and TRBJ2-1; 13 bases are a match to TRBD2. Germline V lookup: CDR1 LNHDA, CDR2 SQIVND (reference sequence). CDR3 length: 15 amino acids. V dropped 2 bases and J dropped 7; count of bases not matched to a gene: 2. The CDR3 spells CASSITSGGVNEQFF. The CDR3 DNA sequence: TGTGCCAGTAGTATAACTAGCGGGGGGGTAAATGAGCAGTTCTTC.

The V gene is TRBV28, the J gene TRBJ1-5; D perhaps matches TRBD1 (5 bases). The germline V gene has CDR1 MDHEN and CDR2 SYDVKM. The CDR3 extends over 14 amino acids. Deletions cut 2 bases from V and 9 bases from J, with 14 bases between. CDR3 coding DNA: TGTGCCAGCAGTTTAGGGACCCCGAGGGTGCCCCAGCATTTT. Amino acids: CASSLGTPRVPQHF.

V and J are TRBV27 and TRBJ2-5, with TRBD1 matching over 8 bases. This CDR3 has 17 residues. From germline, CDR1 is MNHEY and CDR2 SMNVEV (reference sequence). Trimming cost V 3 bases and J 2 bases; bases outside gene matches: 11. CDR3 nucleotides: TGTGCCAGCAGTTTGGGGGCAGGGGGCCGGGGGCAAGAGACCCAGTACTTC. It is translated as CASSLGAGGRGQETQYF.